Below are 27 T cell receptor beta chains sequenced from a single sample in a study of T cell repertoires in cytomegalovirus infection. Using its own MiXCR run on the reads, TCRdb lists one record per CDR3 protein. The repertoire holds 85,000 to 130,000 distinct CDR3 sequences, under 25% seen once, with roughly two fifths in the top ten. The specimen was CD8+ T cells from PBMCs. The source is a human donor in good health (CMV status not recorded). Some clones in this sample may be carry-over from other donors' samples.

This clonotype occurred a few times. This rearrangement joins TRBV2 to TRBJ2-1; D is possibly TRBD2 (5 bases). Germline CDR1 SNHLY, CDR2 FYNNEI. The CDR3 covers 17 residues. Trimming left V 1 base short and J 0 bases short, with 13 bases between. The CDR3 bases are TGTGCCAGCAGTGAAGGGGCGGGCTCCCCCTCCTACAATGAGCAGTTCTTC. This encodes CASSEGAGSPSYNEQFF.

This clonotype was seen ten or more times. This chain connects TRBV6-2 or TRBV6-3 to TRBJ2-7, with no clear D. The CDR3 loop spans 12 amino acids. V was clipped by 6 bases and J by 0 bases, with 6 bases between them. The germline V gene encodes CDR1 MNHEY and CDR2 SVGEGT. The CDR3 DNA reads as TGTGCCAGCAGCCTGAGCTCCTACGAGCAGTACTTC. Its protein product is CASSLSSYEQYF.

This clonotype showed up many times. J is TRBJ2-1 and V is TRBV5-1, with TRBD2 matching over 14 bases. J was trimmed by 3 bases and V by 2 bases; bases with no gene match: 13. Germline values: CDR1 SGHRS, CDR2 YFSETQ. The CDR3 covers 20 residues. CDR3 bases: TGCGCCAGCAGCTTCGGAGCGGGACTAGCGGGAGTAGAGGGCTACAATGAGCAGTTCTTC. Encoded protein: CASSFGAGLAGVEGYNEQFF.

The chain links TRBV2 to TRBJ2-3; 9 bases agree with TRBD1. CDR1 is SNHLY and CDR2 is FYNNEI in the germline V gene. The J segment lost 2 bases and the V segment lost 2 bases, leaving 2 bases of the junction unmatched. The CDR3 is 15 amino acids. CDR3 coding DNA: TGTGCCAGCAGTGAACGGACAGGGGACACAGATACGCAGTATTTT. It is translated as CASSERTGDTDTQYF.

The genes are TRBV7-8 and TRBJ2-3; 9 nucleotides agree with TRBD1. CDR3 length: 15 residues. Germline V gives CDR1 SGHVS, CDR2 FQNEAQ. V lost 6 bases, J lost 5 bases, and 9 bases stayed unmatched. CDR3 residues: CASRQGTGSLDTQYF. CDR3 bases: TGTGCCAGCAGGCAAGGGACAGGGTCTCTAGATACGCAGTATTTT.

There are a few counts of this clonotype. V usage is TRBV20-1 and J usage is TRBJ2-7, with D hard to call. Per germline, CDR1 DFQATT and CDR2 SNEGSKA (reference sequence). This CDR3 region has 13 residues. V lost 3 bases, J lost 2 bases, and 11 bases lay in between. The CDR3 sequence: CSARSQLTYEQYF. Written as DNA, the CDR3 is TGCAGTGCTAGGAGCCAACTTACCTACGAGCAGTACTTC.

There are a few counts of this clonotype. This chain links TRBV14 with TRBJ2-5; the match to TRBD2 covers 8 bases. The V segment lost 1 base and the J segment 4 bases; nucleotides outside the gene matches: 2. This CDR3 region has 14 residues. Germline CDR1 SGHDN, CDR2 FVKESK. This chain's CDR3 is CASSQVSGAETQYF. As DNA, the CDR3 is TGTGCCAGCAGCCAAGTTAGCGGGGCAGAGACCCAGTACTTC.

V and J are TRBV9 and TRBJ1-1; D is unclear. Germline V gives CDR1 SGDLS, CDR2 YYNGEE. The CDR3 covers 13 residues. The ends were cut back, 3 bases at V and 7 bases at J, with 13 bases in the middle. The CDR3 sequence: CASSATSSSEAFF. The DNA of the CDR3 is TGTGCCAGCAGCGCGACATCGAGCAGTGAAGCTTTCTTT. The variable domain in full, with the rest retrieved from reference TRBV9 and TRBJ1-1, is DSGVTQTPKHLITATGQRVTLRCSPRSGDLSVYWYQQSLDQGLQFLIQYYNGEERAKGNILERFSAQQFPDLHSELNLSSLELGDSALYFCASSATSSSEAFFGQGTRLTVV.

The genes are TRBV4-3 and TRBJ2-2; D is perhaps TRBD2 (7 bases). Germline V CDR1 and CDR2: LGHNA, YSLEER. CDR3 size: 16 residues. The V end was cut by 0 bases, the J end by 6 bases, with 14 bases between. CDR3 sequence reads: CASSQDWGGLAGELFF. CDR3 sequence (DNA): TGCGCCAGCAGCCAAGATTGGGGGGGCTTAGCCGGGGAGCTGTTTTTT.

This clonotype has at least ten counts. CDR3 nucleotides: TGTGCCAGCAGCTCCCTTGGTGGCTACGAGCAGTACTTC. Protein: CASSSLGGYEQYF. The rearrangement links TRBV7-9 to TRBJ2-7; the D is unclear. Germline loops: CDR1 SEHNR, CDR2 FQNEAQ (reference sequence). The germline V and J ends were trimmed by 4 bases and 3 bases, with 10 bases remaining between them. The CDR3 extends over 13 amino acids.

This clonotype was seen at least ten times. This chain joins TRBV12-3 or TRBV12-4 and TRBJ1-2; D uncertain. V dropped 3 bases and J dropped 0 bases, with 20 bases sitting between them. CDR3 length: 18 residues. The CDR3 protein is CASSFSGVIGESNYGYTF. CDR3 sequence (DNA): TGTGCCAGCAGTTTTAGCGGGGTCATCGGGGAGTCTAACTATGGCTACACCTTC.

The chain couples TRBV5-6 to TRBJ2-1; 11 bases align to TRBD2. The CDR3 totals 15 residues. Germline-derived CDR1 and CDR2 are SGHDT and YYEEEE. The J segment lost 10 bases and the V segment lost 4 bases, leaving 10 bases of the junction unmatched. Here the CDR3 DNA reads TGTGCCAGCAGCAACCGGGGACTAGCGGAAACAGAGCAGTTCTTC. Translated, it gives CASSNRGLAETEQFF.

The rearrangement uses TRBV19 and TRBJ2-4; D perhaps matches TRBD2 (6 bases). The V end lost 3 bases, the J end lost 0 bases, and 24 bases lay between the germline ends. There are 20 residues in the CDR3. From germline, CDR1 is LNHDA and CDR2 SQIVND (reference sequence). For the CDR3, the DNA is TGTGCCAGTAGTATCATTCACCTTGCGGGGACCGATTTAGCCAAAAACATTCAGTACTTC. Translated, it gives CASSIIHLAGTDLAKNIQYF. The full variable domain, rest sourced from reference TRBV19 and TRBJ2-4, is DGGITQSPKYLFRKEGQNVTLSCEQNLNHDAMYWYRQDPGQGLRLIYYSQIVNDFQKGDIAEGYSVSREKKESFPLTVTSAQKNPTAFYLCASSIIHLAGTDLAKNIQYFGAGTRLSVL.

The rearrangement joins TRBV27 to TRBJ2-7; TRBD2 matches at 8 bases. Germline V CDR1 and CDR2: MNHEY, SMNVEV (reference sequence). CDR3 length equals 14 residues. After removal of 6 bases from V and 6 bases from J, the junction contained 10 bases not matched to a gene. The CDR3 loop reads CASRFGAGGGEQYF. CDR3 sequence (DNA): TGTGCCAGCAGATTCGGGGCGGGGGGTGGCGAGCAGTACTTC.

The table lists this clonotype with many counts. The chain couples TRBV6-1 to TRBJ2-2; D not resolved. In germline, CDR1 is MNHNS, CDR2 SASEGT. Trimming took off 4 bases at V and 4 bases at J, with 10 bases between the two ends. The CDR3 spans 14 residues. The CDR3 loop reads CASSAEDFTGELFF. The CDR3 nucleotides read TGTGCCAGCAGTGCGGAAGATTTCACCGGGGAGCTGTTTTTT.

In this sample, this clonotype turned up many times. The rearrangement uses TRBV6-5 and TRBJ2-7, with TRBD2 identical over 7 bases. Germline CDR1 MNHEY, CDR2 SVGAGI. The trim removed 5 bases at V and 0 bases at J, leaving 4 bases unmatched. The CDR3 runs 14 residues. CDR3 coding DNA: TGTGCCAGCAGTCAAAGCGGGGACTCCTACGAGCAGTACTTC. Translation: CASSQSGDSYEQYF.

This chain connects TRBV6-2 or TRBV6-3 to TRBJ1-1, with TRBD1 identical over 7 bases. The CDR3 length is 13 residues. Germline values: CDR1 MNHEY, CDR2 SVGEGT. V trimming: 6 bases; J trimming: 4 bases; junction bases outside the gene matches: 5. CDR3 sequence (DNA): TGTGCCAGCAGGTACAGGGGTGCCACTGAAGCTTTCTTT. Amino acids: CASRYRGATEAFF.

In its sample, this clonotype was seen many times. The V call is TRBV7-6, the J call TRBJ2-2, with D possibly TRBD1 on 6 matching bases. Between the trimmed V and J ends, which lost 5 bases and 6 bases, there was a span of 16 bases. This CDR3 has 15 residues. The germline V gene has CDR1 SGHVS and CDR2 FNYEAQ. CDR3 sequence: CASSQTGNWAGELFF. In DNA, the CDR3 is TGTGCCAGCAGCCAAACAGGGAATTGGGCCGGGGAGCTGTTTTTT.

This chain joins TRBV2 and TRBJ2-2, with a possible D match to TRBD1 (6 bases). The CDR3 runs to 15 residues. Trimming removed 3 bases from V and 0 bases from J, with 8 bases in between. Germline CDR1 reads SNHLY; CDR2 reads FYNNEI. In nucleotides, the CDR3 is TGTGCCAGCAGTGATGCAGGGGCGAACACCGGGGAGCTGTTTTTT. It translates to CASSDAGANTGELFF.

This chain links TRBV12-3 or TRBV12-4 with TRBJ2-5; weak D call: TRBD2 (6 bases). The CDR3 has 13 amino acids. Between the trimmed V and J ends, which lost 6 bases and 5 bases, there was a span of 13 bases. Written as DNA, the CDR3 is TGTGCCAGCAGCTATCTAGCGATCGAGACCCAGTACTTC. It yields the protein CASSYLAIETQYF.

This clonotype was seen just once. V is TRBV19 and J is TRBJ1-4; a possible D gene is TRBD1 (6 bases). The V gene's germline CDR1 is LNHDA and CDR2 SQIVND (reference sequence). The CDR3 spans 15 residues. Trimming shortened V by 6 bases and J by 1 base, and 12 bases separated the two germline ends. The CDR3 bases are TGTGCCAGTAGCCCGAGGGGGGGAACTAATGAAAAACTGTTTTTT. Its protein product is CASSPRGGTNEKLFF.

The chain is built from TRBV4-3 and TRBJ2-1; 7 positions agree with TRBD1. V shed 0 bases, J shed 4 bases, and the junction held 9 bases outside the gene matches. The CDR3 is 17 amino acids. The germline V gene has CDR1 LGHNA and CDR2 YSLEER. The CDR3 DNA reads as TGCGCCAGCAGCCAAGATAGGGCAGGGGGTTCTTACAATGAGCAGTTCTTC. Translation gives CASSQDRAGGSYNEQFF.

The chain joins TRBV6-2 or TRBV6-3 to TRBJ2-7; 7 bases fit TRBD1. The CDR3 contains 16 residues. The germline CDR1 and CDR2 sequences are MNHEY and SVGEGT. V lost 5 bases to trimming and J lost 3 bases; unmatched junction nucleotides: 13. The CDR3 loop reads CASSDQTGTGDYEQYF. CDR3 DNA: TGTGCCAGCAGTGACCAAACCGGAACAGGGGACTACGAGCAGTACTTC.

CDR3 DNA: TGTGCCAGCAGTTTTGATCGGCAGGCCATGAACACTGAAGCTTTCTTT. Translating it yields CASSFDRQAMNTEAFF. The V and J genes are TRBV12-3 or TRBV12-4 and TRBJ1-1; D not resolved. The length of the CDR3 is 16 residues. Trimming cost V 3 bases and J 0 bases, with 14 bases left between them.

The sample holds a few counts of this clonotype. The V gene is TRBV13, the J gene TRBJ1-5; TRBD1 might be the D (6 bases). The V end lost 5 bases, the J end lost 9 bases, and 17 bases lay between the germline ends. This CDR3 is built from 14 residues. The germline CDR1 and CDR2 sequences are PRHDT and FYEKMQ (reference sequence). CDR3 bases: TGTGCCAGCAGCACTCGACAGGTGGACAGGCCCCAGCATTTT. Amino acids: CASSTRQVDRPQHF.

Concerning this clonotype itself: A much larger clonotype is one base distant, so this may be a read error. V gene TRBV5-4 combines with J gene TRBJ1-1, with 9 nucleotides matching TRBD1. This CDR3 contains 17 residues. Germline CDR1 and CDR2: SGHNT and YYREEE (reference sequence). The CDR3 region has the DNA TGTGTCAGCAGCTCCGACAGGGGGGGGGCGTCGGACACTGAAGCTTTCTTT. Its translation is CVSSSDRGGASDTEAFF. Full variable domain (missing parts from reference TRBV5-4 and TRBJ1-1): ETGVTQSPTHLIKTRGQQVTLRCSSQSGHNTVSWYQQALGQGPQFIFQYYREEENGRGNFPPRFSGLQFPNYSSELNVNALELDDSALYLCVSSSDRGGASDTEAFFGQGTRLTVV.

The CDR3: CASSPYVSPEQFF. The CDR3 bases are TGTGCCAGCAGCCCCTATGTTAGCCCTGAGCAGTTCTTC. The chain couples TRBV6-2 or TRBV6-3 to TRBJ2-1, with D unresolved. CDR1 and CDR2 (germline): MNHEY, SVGEGT. CDR3 length: 13 amino acids. V lost 6 bases and J 9 bases, leaving 15 bases between the germline ends.